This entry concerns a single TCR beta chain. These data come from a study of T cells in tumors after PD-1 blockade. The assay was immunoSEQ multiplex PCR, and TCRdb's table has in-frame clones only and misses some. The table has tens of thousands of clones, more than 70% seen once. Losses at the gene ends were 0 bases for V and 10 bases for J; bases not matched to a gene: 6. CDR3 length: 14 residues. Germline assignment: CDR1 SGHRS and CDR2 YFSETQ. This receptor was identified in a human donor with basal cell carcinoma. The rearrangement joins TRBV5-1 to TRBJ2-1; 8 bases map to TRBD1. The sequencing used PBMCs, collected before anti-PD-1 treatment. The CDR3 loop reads CASSLGTGRFEQFF. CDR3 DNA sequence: TGCGCCAGCAGCTTGGGGACAGGGCGATTCGAGCAGTTCTTC.